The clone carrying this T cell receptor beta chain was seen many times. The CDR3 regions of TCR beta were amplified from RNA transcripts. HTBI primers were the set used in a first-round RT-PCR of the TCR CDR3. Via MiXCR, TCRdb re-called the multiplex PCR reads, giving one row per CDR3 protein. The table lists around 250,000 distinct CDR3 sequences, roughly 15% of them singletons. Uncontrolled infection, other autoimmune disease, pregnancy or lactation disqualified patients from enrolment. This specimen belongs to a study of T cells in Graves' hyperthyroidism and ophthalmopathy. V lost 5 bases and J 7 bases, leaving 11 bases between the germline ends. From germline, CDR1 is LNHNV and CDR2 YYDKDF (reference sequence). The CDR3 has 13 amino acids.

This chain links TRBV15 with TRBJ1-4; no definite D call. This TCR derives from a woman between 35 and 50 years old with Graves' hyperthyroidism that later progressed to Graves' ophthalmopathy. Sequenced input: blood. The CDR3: CATSPGVREKLFF. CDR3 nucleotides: TGTGCCACCAGCCCCGGGGTGCGTGAAAAACTGTTTTTT.